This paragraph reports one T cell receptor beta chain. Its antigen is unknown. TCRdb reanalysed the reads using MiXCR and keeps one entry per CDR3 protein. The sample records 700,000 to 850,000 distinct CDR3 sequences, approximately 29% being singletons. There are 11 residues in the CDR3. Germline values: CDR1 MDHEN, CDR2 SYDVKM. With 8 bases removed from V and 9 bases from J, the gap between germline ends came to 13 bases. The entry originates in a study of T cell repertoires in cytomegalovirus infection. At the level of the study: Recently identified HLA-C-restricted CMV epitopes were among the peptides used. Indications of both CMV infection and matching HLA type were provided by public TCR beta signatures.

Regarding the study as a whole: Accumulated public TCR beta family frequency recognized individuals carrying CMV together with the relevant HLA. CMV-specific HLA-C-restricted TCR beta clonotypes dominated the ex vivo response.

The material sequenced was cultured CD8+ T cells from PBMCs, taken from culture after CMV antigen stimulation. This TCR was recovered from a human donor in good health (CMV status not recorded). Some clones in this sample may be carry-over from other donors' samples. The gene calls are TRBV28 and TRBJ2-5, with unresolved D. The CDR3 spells CASCSVPPQYF. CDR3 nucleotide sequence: TGTGCCAGCTGCTCTGTACCTCCCCAGTACTTC.